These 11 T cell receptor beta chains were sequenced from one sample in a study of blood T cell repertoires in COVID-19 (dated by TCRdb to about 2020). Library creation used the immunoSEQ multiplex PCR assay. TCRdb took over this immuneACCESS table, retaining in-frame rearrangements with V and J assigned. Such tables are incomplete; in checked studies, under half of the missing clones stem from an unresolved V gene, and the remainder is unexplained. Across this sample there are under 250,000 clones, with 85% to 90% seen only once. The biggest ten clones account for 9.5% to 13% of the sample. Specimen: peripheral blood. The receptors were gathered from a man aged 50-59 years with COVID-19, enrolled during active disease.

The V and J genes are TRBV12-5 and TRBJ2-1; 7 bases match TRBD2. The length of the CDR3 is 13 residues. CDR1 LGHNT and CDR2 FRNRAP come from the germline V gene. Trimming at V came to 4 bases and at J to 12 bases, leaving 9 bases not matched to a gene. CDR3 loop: CASGSSTSHGQFF. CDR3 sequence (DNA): TGTGCTAGTGGTTCCTCGACTAGCCATGGGCAGTTCTTC.

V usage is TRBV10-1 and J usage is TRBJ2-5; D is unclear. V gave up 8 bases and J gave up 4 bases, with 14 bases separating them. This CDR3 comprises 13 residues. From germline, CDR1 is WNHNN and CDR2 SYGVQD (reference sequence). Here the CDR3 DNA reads TGCGCCAGCCAAGATAGATATGGAGAGACCCAGTACTTC. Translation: CASQDRYGETQYF.

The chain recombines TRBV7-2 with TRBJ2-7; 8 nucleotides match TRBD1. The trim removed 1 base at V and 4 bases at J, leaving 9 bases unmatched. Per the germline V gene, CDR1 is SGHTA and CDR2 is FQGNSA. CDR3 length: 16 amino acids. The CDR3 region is CASSLDVAGGVYEQYF. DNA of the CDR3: TGTGCCAGCAGCTTAGATGTGGCAGGGGGCGTGTACGAGCAGTACTTC.

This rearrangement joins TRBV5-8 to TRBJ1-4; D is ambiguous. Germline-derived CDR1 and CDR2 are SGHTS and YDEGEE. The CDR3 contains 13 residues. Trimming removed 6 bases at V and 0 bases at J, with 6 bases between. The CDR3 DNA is TGTGCCAGCACCCGGGCAACTAATGAAAAACTGTTTTTT. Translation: CASTRATNEKLFF.

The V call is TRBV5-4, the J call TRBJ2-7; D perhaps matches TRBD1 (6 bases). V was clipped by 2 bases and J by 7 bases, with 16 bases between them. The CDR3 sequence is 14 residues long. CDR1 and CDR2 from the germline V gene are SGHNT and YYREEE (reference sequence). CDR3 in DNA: TGTGCCAGCAGCTTACAGGGTGGGAATGGTGAGCAGTACTTC. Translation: CASSLQGGNGEQYF. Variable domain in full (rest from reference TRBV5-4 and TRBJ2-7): ETGVTQSPTHLIKTRGQQVTLRCSSQSGHNTVSWYQQALGQGPQFIFQYYREEENGRGNFPPRFSGLQFPNYSSELNVNALELDDSALYLCASSLQGGNGEQYFGPGTRLTVT.

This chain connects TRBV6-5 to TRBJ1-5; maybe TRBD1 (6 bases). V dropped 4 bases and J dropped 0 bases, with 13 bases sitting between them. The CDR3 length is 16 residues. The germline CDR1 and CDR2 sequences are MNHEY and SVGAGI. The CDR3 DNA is TGTGCCAGCAGTTTCGACAGGCCGAATAGCAATCAGCCCCAGCATTTT. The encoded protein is CASSFDRPNSNQPQHF.

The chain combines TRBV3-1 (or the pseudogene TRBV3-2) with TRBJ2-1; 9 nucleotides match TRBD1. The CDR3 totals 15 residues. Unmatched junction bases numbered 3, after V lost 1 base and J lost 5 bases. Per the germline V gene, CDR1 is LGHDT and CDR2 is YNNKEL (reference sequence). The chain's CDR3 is CASSQVRTGDNEQFF. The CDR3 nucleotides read TGTGCCAGCAGCCAAGTTCGGACAGGGGACAATGAGCAGTTCTTC.

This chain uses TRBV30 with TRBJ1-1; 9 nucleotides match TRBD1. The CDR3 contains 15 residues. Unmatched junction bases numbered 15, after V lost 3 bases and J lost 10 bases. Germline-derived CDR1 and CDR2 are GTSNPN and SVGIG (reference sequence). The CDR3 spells CAWRGPGQGGTRAFF. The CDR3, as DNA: TGTGCCTGGAGAGGACCGGGACAGGGAGGAACGAGAGCTTTCTTT.

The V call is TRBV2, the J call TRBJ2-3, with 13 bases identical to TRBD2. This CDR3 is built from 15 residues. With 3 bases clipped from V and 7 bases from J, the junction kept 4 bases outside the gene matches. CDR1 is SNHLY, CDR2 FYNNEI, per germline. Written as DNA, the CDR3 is TGTGCCAGCAGTGATCCGGGACTAGCGGGGAATACGCAGTATTTT. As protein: CASSDPGLAGNTQYF.

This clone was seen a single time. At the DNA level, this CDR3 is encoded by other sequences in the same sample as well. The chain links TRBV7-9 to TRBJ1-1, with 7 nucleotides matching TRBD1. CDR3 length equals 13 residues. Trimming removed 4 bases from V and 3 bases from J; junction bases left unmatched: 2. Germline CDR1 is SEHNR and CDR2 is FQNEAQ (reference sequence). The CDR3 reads CASSYRGDTEAFF. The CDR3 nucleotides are TGTGCCAGCAGCTACAGGGGTGACACTGAAGCTTTCTTT.

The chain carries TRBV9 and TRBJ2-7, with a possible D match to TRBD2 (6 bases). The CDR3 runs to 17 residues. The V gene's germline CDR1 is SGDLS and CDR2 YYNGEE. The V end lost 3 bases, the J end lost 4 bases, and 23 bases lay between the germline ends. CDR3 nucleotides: TGTGCCAGCAGCGGACACATTTCGGGAGCTGGGGATTACGAGCAGTACTTC. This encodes CASSGHISGAGDYEQYF. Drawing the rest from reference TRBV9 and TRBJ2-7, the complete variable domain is DSGVTQTPKHLITATGQRVTLRCSPRSGDLSVYWYQQSLDQGLQFLIQYYNGEERAKGNILERFSAQQFPDLHSELNLSSLELGDSALYFCASSGHISGAGDYEQYFGPGTRLTVT.